The T cell receptor (beta chain) described here comes from a study of PD-L1 blockade in urothelial cancer. Study-wide context: Bladder-origin urothelial cancer in males covered twenty-five of 29 patients. Peripheral blood specimens exhibited a median yield of about 150,000 T cells. After treatment start, blood was analyzed at 3 weeks (second dose) and at 6 weeks. Study-wide points: At 3 weeks on treatment, tumor-associated clones expanded more with durable benefit.

Generated by immunoSEQ multiplex PCR, the TCRdb table keeps only in-frame clones and is missing some. The table lists tens of thousands of clones, 70% to 90% of them singletons. Remarks on this clone: The antigen remains unidentified.

The TCR sequence derives from a man between 60 and 70 years old with urothelial cancer. Here the sequenced sample was PBMCs, taken around atezolizumab (anti-PD-L1) treatment.

The DNA for the CDR3 is TGTGCCAGCAGCTTCAGGAACACCGGGGAGCTGTTTTTT. This encodes CASSFRNTGELFF. The rearrangement uses TRBV5-6 and TRBJ2-2; D is unclear. The germline V gene encodes CDR1 SGHDT and CDR2 YYEEEE. Between the trimmed V and J ends, which lost 2 bases and 1 base, there was a span of 3 bases. This CDR3 spans 13 amino acids.